This T cell receptor (beta chain) was documented in a study of cytomegalovirus exposure and HLA in healthy donors. Study-level findings and limits: In a later analysis, V- and J-gene trimming of beta chains associated with a DCLRE1C missense variant, replicated independently.

A remark on this clone: What it recognizes is unknown.

The PCR contained 60 Vbeta and 13 Jbeta primers. Produced via immunoSEQ multiplex PCR; TCRdb's table is partial and in-frame only. The sample shows over 85,000 clones, 81% of them seen only once. The CDR3 runs 14 residues. The V gene's germline CDR1 is LNHDA and CDR2 SQIVND (reference sequence). J was trimmed by 3 bases and V by 4 bases; bases with no gene match: 3. The TCR sequence derives from a man aged 35 to 55 in good health and CMV-seropositive. The rearrangement links TRBV19 to TRBJ2-1; 7 bases map to TRBD1. The sample comprised PBMCs. In nucleotides, the CDR3 is TGTGCCAGTAGTACGGGACAGTTCTACAATGAGCAGTTCTTC. Translating gives CASSTGQFYNEQFF. Variable domain in full (rest from reference TRBV19 and TRBJ2-1): DGGITQSPKYLFRKEGQNVTLSCEQNLNHDAMYWYRQDPGQGLRLIYYSQIVNDFQKGDIAEGYSVSREKKESFPLTVTSAQKNPTAFYLCASSTGQFYNEQFFGPGTRLTVL.